Following are 3 T cell receptor beta chains from one sample sequenced in a study of T cell repertoires in cytomegalovirus infection. The antigens these receptors bind are not known. One entry per CDR3 protein results from TCRdb running MiXCR on the reads. This repertoire shows some 99,000 distinct CDR3 sequences, around 31% found once; its top ten account for 80% to 90%. The specimen was CD8+ T cells from cultured PBMCs, collected from culture after CMV antigen stimulation. All receptors come from a human donor in good health (CMV status not recorded). Some clones in this sample may be carry-over from other donors' samples.

This clonotype was found many times. J is TRBJ2-3 and V is TRBV12-3 or TRBV12-4; 8 nucleotides match TRBD2. The CDR3 is made up of 15 amino acids. V was clipped by 5 bases and J by 2 bases; unmatched bases: 6. The CDR3 DNA is TGTGCCAGCAGTCATAGCGGGGCCCACACAGATACGCAGTATTTT. It codes for CASSHSGAHTDTQYF.

The sample holds one count of this clonotype. The rearrangement uses TRBV5-1 and TRBJ2-5; possible D gene TRBD1, 6 bases. The CDR3 contains 19 residues. The V gene's germline CDR1 is SGHRS and CDR2 YFSETQ. V was pared by 1 base and J by 5 bases, with 27 bases between. The CDR3 region is CASSLQAGESAQVRETQYF. DNA for the CDR3: TGCGCCAGCAGCTTGCAAGCAGGGGAATCGGCGCAAGTCCGGGAGACCCAGTACTTC.

This clonotype was observed many times. The chain has TRBV24-1 and TRBJ2-3; 11 positions match TRBD1. The CDR3 spans 15 residues. Germline CDR1 KGHDR, CDR2 SFDVKD. V shed 4 bases and J 5 bases; nucleotides not matched to a gene: 4. The CDR3 loop is CATSDSGQGGDTQYF. The CDR3 coding sequence is TGTGCCACCAGTGACTCGGGACAGGGGGGAGATACGCAGTATTTT.